This T cell receptor (beta chain) was identified in a study of T cell responses to AZD1222 COVID-19 vaccine. CDR1 is SNHLY and CDR2 is FYNNEI in the germline V gene. The CDR3 length is 14 residues. The V gene end was trimmed by 6 bases and the J gene end by 0 bases; junction bases not matched to a gene: 1. Profiling relied on immunoSEQ multiplex PCR, and the TCRdb table lists in-frame clones only, not all of them. Counted here are 150,000 to 200,000 clones, about 90% occurring once; the ten biggest clones make up about 9.9%. Combined were second doses at about 4 or about 12 weeks. Sequenced material: peripheral blood, taken 28 days after the second AZD1222 dose. The V call is TRBV2, the J call TRBJ2-3; 9 bases agree with TRBD1. The sequence derives from an adult who received the AZD1222 COVID-19 vaccine. The CDR3 sequence: CASRTGGSTDTQYF. DNA for the CDR3: TGTGCCAGCAGGACAGGGGGAAGCACAGATACGCAGTATTTT.